What follows are 18 T cell receptor beta chains derived from one specimen sequenced in a study of T cells and Merkel cell carcinoma outcomes (TCRdb year 2020). Receptor libraries were prepared by the immunoSEQ multiplex PCR assay. In TCRdb, the immuneACCESS table is reduced to in-frame sequences with V and J assigned. These tables do not hold every clone; where another copy was compared, an unresolved V gene accounts for under half, and the others remain unexplained. This sample has around 330 clones in its table, and 86% of those were observed once. Jointly, the top ten make up over 9% of the sample. Specimen: tumor tissue from Merkel cell carcinoma. The receptors were sampled from a human donor with Merkel cell carcinoma. Some clones in this sample may be carry-over from other donors' samples.

The chain is built from TRBV1 and TRBJ2-7. TRBV1 is a pseudogene locus. The CDR3 is 15 amino acids. CDR3 nucleotides: TGCACCAGCAGCTTGAAGGAGACAGGGAGGGACGAGCAGTACTTC. Its protein product is CTSSLKETGRDEQYF.

The chain is built from TRBV4-3 and TRBJ2-3; D is tentatively TRBD1 or TRBD2 (5 bases each). V gave up 0 bases and J gave up 5 bases, with 12 bases separating them. CDR3 length: 15 residues. Germline lookup yields CDR1 LGHNA and CDR2 YSLEER. The CDR3 DNA sequence: TGCGCCAGCAGCCAAGATATTCGAGGGGAAGATACGCAGTATTTT. Protein sequence: CASSQDIRGEDTQYF.

The chain has TRBV18 and TRBJ2-7; D possibly corresponds to TRBD2 (5 bases). There are 16 residues in the CDR3. V was clipped by 3 bases and J by 5 bases, with 20 bases between them. Germline V CDR1 and CDR2: KGHSH, LQKENI. The CDR3: CASSPNSEGQVNEQYF. In DNA, the CDR3 is TGTGCCAGCTCACCTAATTCCGAGGGCCAAGTAAACGAGCAGTACTTC. Looking up the rest from reference TRBV18 and TRBJ2-7 gives the full variable domain: NAGVMQNPRHLVRRRGQEARLRCSPMKGHSHVYWYRQLPEEGLKFMVYLQKENIIDESGMPKERFSAEFPKEGPSILRIQQVVRGDSAAYFCASSPNSEGQVNEQYFGPGTRLTVT.

Here the CDR3 DNA reads TGTGCCAGCACCCTGACTCTACTCTCTGGAAACACCATATATTTT. As protein: CASTLTLLSGNTIYF. The chain carries TRBV28 and TRBJ1-3, with D unresolved. The V end lost 7 bases, the J end lost 0 bases, and 13 bases lay between the germline ends. The CDR3 contains 15 residues. From germline, CDR1 is MDHEN and CDR2 SYDVKM. Full variable domain (outside the CDR3, taken from reference TRBV28 and TRBJ1-3): DVKVTQSSRYLVKRTGEKVFLECVQDMDHENMFWYRQDPGLGLRLIYFSYDVKMKEKGDIPEGYSVSREKKERFSLILESASTNQTSMYLCASTLTLLSGNTIYFGEGSWLTVV.

With regard to this clone: The junction departs from germline at one end; a sequencing error may be responsible. V is TRBV19 and J is TRBJ1-2, with TRBD1 identical over 7 bases. The germline V gene encodes CDR1 LNHDA and CDR2 SQIVND (reference sequence). CDR3 length equals 14 residues. CDR3 coding DNA: TGTGCTAGTAGTATCTTGCAGGGGGATTATGGCTACACCTTC. Translation: CASSILQGDYGYTF.

The chain links TRBV9 to TRBJ1-1; D is ambiguous. V lost 5 bases, J lost 5 bases, and 10 bases lay in between. CDR1 and CDR2 from the germline V gene are SGDLS and YYNGEE. This CDR3 contains 12 residues. CDR3 sequence (DNA): TGTGCCAGCAGGGTCGTGGGGACTGAAGCTTTCTTT. Residues: CASRVVGTEAFF.

The J gene is TRBJ2-7, the V gene TRBV2; 12 positions agree with TRBD2. With 3 bases clipped from V and 0 bases from J, the junction kept 3 bases outside the gene matches. The CDR3 is 16 residues long. CDR1 and CDR2 from the germline V gene are SNHLY and FYNNEI. In nucleotides, the CDR3 is TGTGCCAGCAGTGAGGGGACTAGCGGGTTCTCCTACGAGCAGTACTTC. This sequence encodes CASSEGTSGFSYEQYF.

The rearrangement links TRBV2 to TRBJ2-1; either TRBD1 or TRBD2 may supply D (5 bases each). Trimming shortened V by 3 bases and J by 4 bases, and 19 bases separated the two germline ends. This CDR3 is built from 17 residues. Looked up from germline, CDR1 is SNHLY and CDR2 is FYNNEI. The CDR3 nucleotides are TGTGCCAGCAGTGACGAGATCCGGAGATGGGGGTACAATGAGCAGTTCTTC. Protein product: CASSDEIRRWGYNEQFF.

The CDR3 loop is CASSEGLISGGSRHF. The CDR3 bases are TGTGCCAGCAGTGAAGGTCTTATATCGGGGGGTTCTCGGCATTTT. V gene TRBV2 combines with J gene TRBJ1-5; TRBD1 is a possible D gene (5 bases). Looked up from germline, CDR1 is SNHLY and CDR2 is FYNNEI. The CDR3 is 15 residues long. V was clipped by 1 base and J by 15 bases, with 22 bases between them.

The rearrangement joins TRBV28 to TRBJ2-7, with D tentatively TRBD2 (6 bases). Trimming pared 2 bases from V and 3 bases from J, leaving 23 bases between. Germline V lookup: CDR1 MDHEN, CDR2 SYDVKM. The CDR3 extends over 18 amino acids. As DNA, the CDR3 is TGTGCCAGCAGTTTACGTGGGCCCAGGGAGGCCTACAACTACGAGCAGTACTTC. Protein: CASSLRGPREAYNYEQYF.

This chain joins TRBV5-1 and TRBJ2-7; the D call may be TRBD1 or TRBD2 (6 bases each). Between the trimmed V and J ends, which lost 0 bases and 6 bases, there was a span of 13 bases. The length of the CDR3 is 14 residues. Germline CDR1 SGHRS, CDR2 YFSETQ. CDR3 in amino acids: CASSLVGGIFEQYF. CDR3 bases: TGCGCCAGCAGCTTGGTCGGGGGCATCTTCGAGCAGTACTTC.

As for this clone: One end of the junction does not line up with germline, which may come from a read error. CDR3 sequence (DNA): TGTGCCACCAGCAGAGATCTTGACGGGAAGCTGTTTTTT. It encodes CATSRDLDGKLFF. The genes are TRBV15 and TRBJ2-2, with a weak D call TRBD2 (5 bases). The germline V gene encodes CDR1 LNHNV and CDR2 YYDKDF (reference sequence). CDR3 length equals 13 residues.

The J gene is TRBJ2-1, the V gene TRBV4-1; D call uncertain. CDR1 is MGHRA, CDR2 YSYEKL, per germline. CDR3 length: 12 amino acids. Trimming stripped 3 bases from V and 4 bases from J, with 4 bases between. CDR3 in amino acids: CASSHQYNEQFF. Here the CDR3 DNA reads TGCGCCAGCAGCCATCAATACAATGAGCAGTTCTTC.

This clone appeared a few times. The chain has TRBV4-3 and TRBJ2-3; D possibly corresponds to TRBD1 (6 bases). This CDR3 comprises 15 residues. Looked up from germline, CDR1 is LGHNA and CDR2 is YSLEER. V was trimmed by 2 bases and J by 3 bases, leaving 12 bases between them. CDR3 sequence reads: CASSQRARGTDTQYF. DNA of the CDR3: TGCGCCAGCAGCCAAAGAGCAAGGGGGACAGATACGCAGTATTTT.

This clone was counted between two and nine times. The chain links TRBV9 to TRBJ2-5; the D is unclear. V was cut by 2 bases and J by 3 bases, with 5 bases left in between. Looked up from germline, CDR1 is SGDLS and CDR2 is YYNGEE. The CDR3 is made up of 12 amino acids. CDR3 in amino acids: CASSVREETQYF. In DNA form, the CDR3 reads TGTGCCAGCAGCGTTCGAGAAGAGACCCAGTACTTC.

This clone was counted a single time. The chain recombines TRBV2 with TRBJ2-5, with D possibly TRBD1 on 5 matching bases. The CDR3 is 12 amino acids. The germline gives CDR1 SNHLY, CDR2 FYNNEI. Trimming removed 4 bases from V and 5 bases from J, with 8 bases in between. The CDR3 reads CASSGGSETQYF. The CDR3 DNA is TGTGCCAGCAGTGGGGGCTCGGAGACCCAGTACTTC.

The chain employs TRBV28 and TRBJ2-3; TRBD2 aligns across 9 bases. Germline V CDR1 and CDR2: MDHEN, SYDVKM. The CDR3 is 15 residues long. V shed 7 bases, J shed 1 base, and the junction held 6 bases outside the gene matches. The DNA of the CDR3 is TGTGCCAGCAACCAGAGACTAGCGGGCACAGATACGCAGTATTTT. Protein product: CASNQRLAGTDTQYF.

CDR3 sequence (DNA): TGTGCCAGCTCACCGGGACAGGTTCTCTCTGGGGCCAACGTCCTGACTTTC. Its protein product is CASSPGQVLSGANVLTF. This chain uses TRBV18 with TRBJ2-6; 8 bases fit TRBD1. The CDR3 is made up of 17 amino acids. V was pared by 3 bases and J by 0 bases, with 4 bases of the junction left unmatched. Germline loops: CDR1 KGHSH, CDR2 LQKENI.